Listed below are T cell receptor beta chains from one sample, sequenced in a study of cytomegalovirus exposure and HLA in healthy donors. TCRdb's copy holds only in-frame clones and misses some; the assay was immunoSEQ multiplex PCR. This table holds roughly 99,000 clones, about 74% found once. The sequencing sample was made of PBMCs. The source of these receptors is a male donor in good health and CMV-seronegative. Both conserved end residues are part of each CDR3. D genes are given only for firm matches. Clone sizes are given selectively: once, few, many, or a class where the clone is expanded.

J	D	V	size	CDR3	DNA
TRBJ2-1	TRBD2	TRBV19	-	CASSISRLAGGSYNEQFF	TGTGCCAGTAGTATATCCCGGCTAGCGGGAGGCTCCTACAATGAGCAGTTCTTC
TRBJ1-4	TRBD1	TRBV5-1	-	CASSLGTGQGVNEKLFF	TGCGCCAGCAGCTTGGGGACTGGACAGGGGGTTAATGAAAAACTGTTTTTT
TRBJ2-5	TRBD1	TRBV19	-	CASSIGTGWETQYF	TGTGCCAGTAGTATCGGGACAGGGTGGGAGACCCAGTACTTC
TRBJ2-7	TRBD2	TRBV27	-	CASRPGLSSYEQYF	TGTGCCAGCAGGCCGGGACTATCTTCCTACGAGCAGTACTTC
TRBJ1-1	-	TRBV19	-	CASKAGFNTEAFF	TGTGCCAGTAAGGCAGGGTTTAACACTGAAGCTTTCTTT
TRBJ2-7	TRBD1	TRBV7-8	-	CASSPGTATYEQYF	TGTGCCAGCAGCCCAGGGACAGCAACCTACGAGCAGTACTTC
TRBJ2-7	-	TRBV5-1	-	CASSLALQNYEQYF	TGCGCCAGCAGCTTGGCCTTACAGAACTACGAGCAGTACTTC
TRBJ2-7	TRBD1	TRBV28	-	CASNEGRQGVYEQYF	TGTGCCAGCAATGAGGGTCGACAGGGGGTCTACGAGCAGTACTTC
TRBJ2-7	TRBD2	TRBV5-6	once	CASSFWLGLARAGEQYF	TGTGCCAGCAGCTTTTGGTTGGGACTAGCGCGAGCGGGAGAGCAGTACTTC
TRBJ1-5	-	TRBV11-2	-	CASSPAGGQPQHF	TGTGCCAGCAGCCCCGCGGGGGGGCAGCCCCAGCATTTT
TRBJ2-3	TRBD1	TRBV7-9	-	CASTRQGLTQYF	TGTGCCAGCACAAGACAGGGGCTTACGCAGTATTTT
TRBJ1-1	-	TRBV6-6	-	CASSYLEDTEAFF	TGTGCCAGCAGTTACTTGGAGGACACTGAAGCTTTCTTT
TRBJ1-1	-	TRBV27	-	CASSFGGDTEAFF	TGTGCCAGCAGTTTCGGAGGGGACACTGAAGCTTTCTTT
TRBJ2-5	TRBD1	TRBV7-8	-	CASSKNRGSETQYF	TGTGCCAGCAGCAAAAACAGGGGTTCAGAGACCCAGTACTTC
TRBJ2-2	TRBD1	TRBV9	-	CASSADRVASWVDTGELFF	TGTGCCAGCTCGGCGGACAGGGTAGCATCATGGGTCGACACCGGGGAGCTGTTTTTT
TRBJ2-1	-	TRBV27	-	CASSLSRAVEQFF	TGTGCCAGCAGTTTATCGAGGGCGGTTGAGCAGTTCTTC
TRBJ2-3	-	TRBV4-3	many	CASSQQSDTQYF	TGCGCCAGCAGCCAACAGTCAGATACGCAGTATTTT
TRBJ1-2	-	TRBV4-3	few	CASSPGHRDDYGYTF	TGCGCCAGCAGCCCAGGTCACAGGGATGACTATGGCTACACCTTC
TRBJ2-7	TRBD1	TRBV7-8	few	CASSIGGQGPYEQYF	TGTGCCAGCAGCATAGGGGGACAGGGCCCCTACGAGCAGTACTTC
TRBJ2-7	TRBD1	TRBV30	-	CASTPPDRVNYEQYF	TGTGCCTCAACTCCGCCGGACAGGGTGAACTACGAGCAGTACTTC
TRBJ2-7	-	TRBV19	-	CASSAHHEQYF	TGTGCCAGTAGTGCGCACCACGAGCAGTACTTC
TRBJ2-1	TRBD2	TRBV9	-	CASSVATGLGSYNEQFF	TGTGCCAGCAGCGTAGCTACTGGACTAGGTTCCTACAATGAGCAGTTCTTC
TRBJ2-2	TRBD1	TRBV5-1	-	CASSYTGQGKADTGELFF	TGCGCCAGCAGCTATACGGGACAGGGGAAGGCGGACACCGGGGAGCTGTTTTTT
TRBJ2-5	-	TRBV10-2	once	CASSEYEETQYF	TGCGCCAGCAGTGAGTACGAGGAGACCCAGTACTTC
TRBJ2-2	TRBD2	TRBV27	-	CASNPSGRMDTGELFF	TGTGCCAGCAACCCTAGCGGGAGAATGGACACCGGGGAGCTGTTTTTT
TRBJ1-5	TRBD1	TRBV9	-	CAPIHESSGGNQPQHF	TGTGCCCCCATCCATGAGAGCTCAGGGGGGAATCAGCCCCAGCATTTT
TRBJ1-5	-	TRBV4-2	-	CASSQIGGNQPQHF	TGTGCCAGCAGCCAGATTGGGGGGAATCAGCCCCAGCATTTT
TRBJ2-1	-	TRBV4-3	-	CASSQGLVNNEQFF	TGCGCCAGCAGCCAAGGACTAGTTAACAATGAGCAGTTCTTC
TRBJ2-3	-	TRBV5-3	-	CARSPPGLPGDTQYF	TGTGCCAGAAGCCCGCCGGGTTTACCGGGGGATACGCAGTATTTT
TRBJ2-7	-	TRBV7-9	-	CASSRLSFGYEQYF	TGTGCCAGCAGCCGACTATCCTTCGGTTACGAGCAGTACTTC
TRBJ2-5	-	TRBV7-7	-	CASSQRGTIQETQYF	TGTGCCAGCAGCCAAAGGGGGACAATACAAGAGACCCAGTACTTC
TRBJ2-1	TRBD2	TRBV9	once	CASSGTSVNNEQFF	TGTGCCAGCAGCGGGACTAGCGTTAACAATGAGCAGTTCTTC
TRBJ2-7	TRBD1	TRBV2	-	CASRSRDRGYEQYF	TGTGCCAGCAGGTCCCGGGACAGGGGCTACGAGCAGTACTTC
TRBJ1-1	TRBD1	TRBV5-4	-	CASGLNRGEAFF	TGTGCCAGCGGATTAAACAGGGGCGAAGCTTTCTTT
TRBJ2-4	TRBD1	TRBV6-5	-	CASSLGQGNIQYF	TGTGCCAGCAGTCTCGGACAGGGCAACATTCAGTACTTC
TRBJ1-4	-	TRBV7-6	-	CASSPQGATNEKLFF	TGTGCCAGCAGCCCACAAGGAGCAACTAATGAAAAACTGTTTTTT
TRBJ2-5	-	TRBV28	-	CASSLLIGAEGSQETQYF	TGTGCCAGCAGTTTACTTATTGGTGCGGAGGGGTCCCAAGAGACCCAGTACTTC
TRBJ1-1	TRBD1	TRBV6-1	-	CASRDSDREWTEAFF	TGTGCCAGCAGAGACTCAGACAGGGAATGGACTGAAGCTTTCTTT
TRBJ2-7	TRBD2	TRBV4-3	-	CASSQGTSGLYEQYF	TGCGCCAGCAGCCAGGGGACTAGCGGTCTCTACGAGCAGTACTTC
TRBJ1-2	-	TRBV2	-	CASSENTANYGYTF	TGTGCCAGCAGTGAGAATACTGCTAACTATGGCTACACCTTC
TRBJ2-3	TRBD1	TRBV13	-	CASSLDRGSLDTQYF	TGTGCCAGCAGCTTAGACAGGGGGTCGTTGGATACGCAGTATTTT
TRBJ1-5	TRBD1	TRBV10-2	-	CASGTGGNQPQHF	TGCGCCAGCGGGACAGGGGGCAATCAGCCCCAGCATTTT
TRBJ2-1	TRBD2	TRBV27	-	CASSPGSGRENEQFF	TGTGCCAGCAGTCCCGGTAGCGGGAGGGAAAATGAGCAGTTCTTC
TRBJ1-5	-	TRBV27	-	CASSPTESNQPQHF	TGTGCCAGCAGTCCGACAGAGAGCAATCAGCCCCAGCATTTT
TRBJ2-2	-	TRBV9	-	CASSSRGGELFF	TGTGCCAGCAGCTCCCGAGGCGGGGAGCTGTTTTTT
TRBJ1-4	TRBD1	TRBV27	-	CASRIRDSEKLFF	TGTGCCAGCAGAATCCGGGACAGTGAAAAACTGTTTTTT
TRBJ1-1	-	TRBV5-1	-	CASSLVQGSEAFF	TGCGCCAGCAGCTTGGTACAGGGCTCTGAAGCTTTCTTT
TRBJ1-4	-	TRBV9	-	CASSVGRQAGEKLFF	TGTGCCAGCAGTGTGGGGAGACAGGCTGGCGAAAAACTGTTTTTT
TRBJ2-7	-	TRBV5-1	-	CASSLDRSRTYEQYF	TGCGCCAGCAGCTTGGACAGGAGTAGGACCTACGAGCAGTACTTC
TRBJ1-2	-	TRBV6-1	-	CASSESNRVGGYTF	TGTGCCAGCAGTGAATCAAACAGGGTCGGTGGCTACACCTTC
TRBJ1-1	-	TRBV5-4	-	CASSNPGQSGTEAFF	TGTGCCAGCAGCAATCCAGGACAGTCGGGCACTGAAGCTTTCTTT
TRBJ2-2	-	TRBV5-8	-	CASRKTSDRTGELFF	TGTGCCAGCAGGAAGACTAGTGATCGCACCGGGGAGCTGTTTTTT
TRBJ2-7	-	TRBV9	-	CASSVGDSLESGFNEQYF	TGTGCCAGCAGCGTAGGAGATTCCCTGGAATCGGGGTTTAACGAGCAGTACTTC